Below, one T cell receptor beta chain is given with its context. The target antigen is unknown. The data belong to a study of cytomegalovirus exposure and HLA in healthy donors. Trimming at V came to 5 bases and at J to 7 bases, leaving 6 bases not matched to a gene. This CDR3 region has 15 residues. In germline, CDR1 is SGHTA, CDR2 FQGNSA. Study-wide findings and caveats: The listing of 160 or so TCR beta chains classed them as cytomegalovirus-associated. Later analysis associated a missense DCLRE1C variant with TCR beta V- and J-gene trimming. Later on, an analysis tied approximately 17,000 TCR beta sequences to HLA alleles at 0.05 false discovery rate. According to a later analysis, most TCR beta chains associated with CMV appeared HLA-restricted.

The study ran its PCR with 60 Vbeta and 13 Jbeta primers. The table came from immunoSEQ multiplex PCR; TCRdb's copy has only in-frame clones and leaves some out. Its listing shows fewer than 30,000 clones. This sequence joins TRBV7-2 and TRBJ2-7, with 15 bases aligning to TRBD2. The sequenced material came from PBMCs. The TCR comes from a man in his thirties or forties in good health and CMV-seronegative. The CDR3, as DNA: TGTGCCAGCAGCCGGACTAGCGGGGGGGCGGTGGAGCAGTACTTC. It is translated as CASSRTSGGAVEQYF.